This T cell receptor (beta chain) was recovered during a study of T cell responses to AZD1222 COVID-19 vaccine. Points from the study as a whole: Compared with day 0, the breadth and depth of the Spike-specific TCR repertoire rose significantly after two doses of AZD1222. Clonal diversity may have been underestimated in mostly white British donors.

TCRdb keeps only in-frame clones here, not all; method: immunoSEQ multiplex PCR. Found here are 250,000 to 300,000 clones, roughly 93% of them singletons; the top ten hold around 0.58%. The germline V gene has CDR1 WSHSY and CDR2 SAAADI. V was trimmed by 2 bases and J by 4 bases, leaving 5 bases between them. The CDR3 is made up of 12 amino acids. A remark on this clone: The antigen is undetermined.

The rearrangement links TRBV10-2 to TRBJ1-1; unclear D gene. The sequence derives from an adult who received the AZD1222 COVID-19 vaccine. Sequencing was performed on peripheral blood, taken 28 days after the second AZD1222 dose. The DNA of the CDR3 is TGCGCCAGCAGTGAGCGGGCCACTGAAGCTTTCTTT. Translated, it gives CASSERATEAFF.